These 4 T cell receptor beta chains originate from one sample sequenced in a study of blood T cell repertoires in COVID-19. The data were produced by immunoSEQ multiplex PCR, yet TCRdb's version contains in-frame clones alone and is incomplete. This table holds about 190,000 clones, around 80% found once. Specimen: peripheral blood. These receptor sequences come from an elderly woman with active or convalescent COVID-19.

This chain uses TRBV5-1 with TRBJ2-3; D is perhaps TRBD2 (5 bases). CDR3 length: 14 residues. The V gene's germline CDR1 is SGHRS and CDR2 YFSETQ. V lost 3 bases and J lost 2, with 10 bases in between. For the CDR3, the DNA is TGCGCCAGCAGCTGGAAGGACTCCACAGATACGCAGTATTTT. It encodes CASSWKDSTDTQYF.

The chain employs TRBV28 and TRBJ1-5, with 8 bases fitting TRBD1. The junction had 4 bases not matched to a gene; V was cut back by 1 base and J by 5 bases. The CDR3 runs to 15 residues. Germline loops: CDR1 MDHEN, CDR2 SYDVKM. The CDR3 nucleotides read TGTGCCAGCAGTTTATCGGACAGGGTCTATCAGCCCCAGCATTTT. It yields the protein CASSLSDRVYQPQHF. Using reference TRBV28 and TRBJ1-5 for the parts outside the CDR3, the full variable domain is DVKVTQSSRYLVKRTGEKVFLECVQDMDHENMFWYRQDPGLGLRLIYFSYDVKMKEKGDIPEGYSVSREKKERFSLILESASTNQTSMYLCASSLSDRVYQPQHFGDGTRLSIL.

V usage is TRBV7-9 and J usage is TRBJ2-3, with TRBD1 identical over 11 bases. Germline lookup yields CDR1 SEHNR and CDR2 FQNEAQ (reference sequence). The CDR3 spans 17 residues. With 2 bases clipped from V and 8 bases from J, the junction kept 12 bases outside the gene matches. The CDR3 spells CASSLRPDRGLLGTQYF. CDR3 sequence (DNA): TGTGCCAGCAGCTTACGCCCGGACAGGGGGCTGTTGGGTACGCAGTATTTT.

The gene calls are TRBV5-1 and TRBJ1-3; TRBD1 aligns across 8 bases. Losses at the gene ends were 4 bases for V and 4 bases for J; bases not matched to a gene: 4. CDR1 SGHRS and CDR2 YFSETQ come from the germline V gene. CDR3 length: 14 residues. CDR3 protein: CASSPGGIGNTIYF. CDR3 bases: TGCGCCAGCAGCCCAGGGGGCATCGGAAACACCATATATTTT.